The T cell receptor beta chain described here comes from a study of chemoradiotherapy in HPV16-positive cancers. TCRdb's copy holds only in-frame clones and misses some; the assay was immunoSEQ multiplex PCR. The sample gives around 12,000 clones, approximately 85% of which show up once; 1.1% is in the top ten. The CDR3 totals 15 residues. Germline V gene sequence: CDR1 MNHEY, CDR2 SVGAGI. The germline V and J ends were trimmed by 6 bases and 3 bases, with 18 bases remaining between them. Worth noting for this clone: What it binds is unknown.

Findings of the study overall: Candidate HPV-specific clones and E7-related TCR motifs grew in tumor during treatment.

The receptor comes from a human donor with HPV-associated anogenital cancer. The J gene is TRBJ2-7, the V gene TRBV6-5, with D possibly being TRBD1 (5 bases). This material was collected from a patient who underwent chemoradiotherapy. CDR3 sequence (DNA): TGTGCCAGCAGCGCCTTCGAAGGGGTGAACTACGAGCAGTACTTC. Translation: CASSAFEGVNYEQYF.